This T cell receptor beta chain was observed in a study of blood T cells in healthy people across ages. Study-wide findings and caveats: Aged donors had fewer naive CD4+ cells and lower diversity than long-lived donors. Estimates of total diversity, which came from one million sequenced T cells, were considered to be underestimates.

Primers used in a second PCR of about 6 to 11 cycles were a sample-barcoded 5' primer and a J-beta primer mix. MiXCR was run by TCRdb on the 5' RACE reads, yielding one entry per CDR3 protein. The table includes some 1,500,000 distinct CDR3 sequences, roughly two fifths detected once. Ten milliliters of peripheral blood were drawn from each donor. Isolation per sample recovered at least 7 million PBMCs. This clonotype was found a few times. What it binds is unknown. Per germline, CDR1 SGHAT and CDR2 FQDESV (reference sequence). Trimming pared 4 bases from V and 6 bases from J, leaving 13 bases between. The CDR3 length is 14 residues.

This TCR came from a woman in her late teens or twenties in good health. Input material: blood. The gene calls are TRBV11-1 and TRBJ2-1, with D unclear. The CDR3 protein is CASSSRALGNEQFF. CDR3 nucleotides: TGTGCCAGCAGCTCCCGGGCCCTGGGCAATGAGCAGTTCTTC.